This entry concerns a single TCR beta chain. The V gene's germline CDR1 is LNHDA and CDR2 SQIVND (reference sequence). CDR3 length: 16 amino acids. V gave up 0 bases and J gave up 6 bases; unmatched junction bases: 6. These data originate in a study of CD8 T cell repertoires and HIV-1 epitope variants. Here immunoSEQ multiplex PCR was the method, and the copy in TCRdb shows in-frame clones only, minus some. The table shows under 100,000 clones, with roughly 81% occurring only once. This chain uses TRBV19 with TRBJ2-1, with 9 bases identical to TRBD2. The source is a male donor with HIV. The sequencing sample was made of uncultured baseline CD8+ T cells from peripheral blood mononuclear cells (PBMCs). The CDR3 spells CASSIESAGGANEQFF. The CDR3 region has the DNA TGTGCCAGTAGTATAGAGAGCGCGGGAGGGGCCAATGAGCAGTTCTTC.